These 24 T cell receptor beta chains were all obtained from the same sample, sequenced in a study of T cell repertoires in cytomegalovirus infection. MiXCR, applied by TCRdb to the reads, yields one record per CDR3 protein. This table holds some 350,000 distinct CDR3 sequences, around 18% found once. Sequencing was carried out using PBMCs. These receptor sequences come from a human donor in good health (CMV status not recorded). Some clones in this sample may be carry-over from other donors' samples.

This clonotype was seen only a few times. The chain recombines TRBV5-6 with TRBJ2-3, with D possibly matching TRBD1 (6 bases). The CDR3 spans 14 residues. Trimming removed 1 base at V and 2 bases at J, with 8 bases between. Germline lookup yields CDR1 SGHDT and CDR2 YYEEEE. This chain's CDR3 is CASSLSGDTDTQYF. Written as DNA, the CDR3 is TGTGCCAGCAGCTTGTCAGGGGACACAGATACGCAGTATTTT.

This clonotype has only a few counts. The CDR3: CASSLRQGMTAQYF. DNA for the CDR3: TGCGCCAGCAGCTTGCGTCAGGGGATGACGGCGCAGTACTTC. The chain carries TRBV5-1 and TRBJ2-7, with a tentative D call TRBD1 (6 bases). The CDR3 runs to 14 residues. Between the trimmed V and J ends, which lost 1 base and 9 bases, there was a span of 17 bases. Germline V CDR1 and CDR2: SGHRS, YFSETQ.

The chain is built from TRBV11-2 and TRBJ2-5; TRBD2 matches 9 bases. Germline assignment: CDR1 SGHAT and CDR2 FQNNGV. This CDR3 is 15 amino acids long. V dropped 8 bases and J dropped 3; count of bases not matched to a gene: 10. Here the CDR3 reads CASRAGGPVEETQYF. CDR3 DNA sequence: TGTGCCAGCCGGGCGGGAGGGCCGGTTGAAGAGACCCAGTACTTC.

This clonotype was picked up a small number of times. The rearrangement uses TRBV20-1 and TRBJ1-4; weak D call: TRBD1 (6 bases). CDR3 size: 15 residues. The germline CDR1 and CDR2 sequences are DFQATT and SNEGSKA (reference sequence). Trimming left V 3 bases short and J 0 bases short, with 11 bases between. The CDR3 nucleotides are TGCAGTGCTAGTGACAGGAGCGCAACTAATGAAAAACTGTTTTTT. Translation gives CSASDRSATNEKLFF.

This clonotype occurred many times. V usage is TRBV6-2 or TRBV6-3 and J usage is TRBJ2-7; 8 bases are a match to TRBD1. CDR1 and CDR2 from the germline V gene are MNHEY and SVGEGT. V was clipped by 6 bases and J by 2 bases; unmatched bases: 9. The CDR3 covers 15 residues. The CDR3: CASSPTGEGTYEQYF. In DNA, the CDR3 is TGTGCCAGCAGCCCGACAGGGGAAGGAACCTACGAGCAGTACTTC.

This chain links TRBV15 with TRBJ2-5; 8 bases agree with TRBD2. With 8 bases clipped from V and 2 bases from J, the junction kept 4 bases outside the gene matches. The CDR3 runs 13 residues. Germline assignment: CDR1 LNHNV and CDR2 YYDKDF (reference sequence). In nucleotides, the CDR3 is TGTGCCACCTCTAGCGGGCTTCAAGAGACCCAGTACTTC. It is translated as CATSSGLQETQYF.

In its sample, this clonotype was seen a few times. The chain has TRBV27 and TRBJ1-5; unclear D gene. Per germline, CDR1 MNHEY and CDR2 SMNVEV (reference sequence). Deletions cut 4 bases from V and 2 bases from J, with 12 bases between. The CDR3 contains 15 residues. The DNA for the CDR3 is TGTGCCAGCAGTTATGCAGGATCGGGCAATCAGCCCCAGCATTTT. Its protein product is CASSYAGSGNQPQHF.

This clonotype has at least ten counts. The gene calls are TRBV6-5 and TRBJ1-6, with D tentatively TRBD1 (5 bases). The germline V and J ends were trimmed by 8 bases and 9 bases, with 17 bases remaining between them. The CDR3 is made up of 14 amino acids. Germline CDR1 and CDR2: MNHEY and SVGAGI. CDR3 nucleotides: TGTGCCAGCCGGGGCGGAACCGATCGTTCACCCCTCCACTTT. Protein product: CASRGGTDRSPLHF.

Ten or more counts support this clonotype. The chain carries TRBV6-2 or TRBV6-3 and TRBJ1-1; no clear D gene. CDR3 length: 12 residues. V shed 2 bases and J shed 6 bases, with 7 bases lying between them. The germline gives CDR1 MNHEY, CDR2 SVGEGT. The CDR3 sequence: CASSYGSSEAFF. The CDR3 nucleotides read TGTGCCAGCAGTTACGGGAGCTCTGAAGCTTTCTTT.

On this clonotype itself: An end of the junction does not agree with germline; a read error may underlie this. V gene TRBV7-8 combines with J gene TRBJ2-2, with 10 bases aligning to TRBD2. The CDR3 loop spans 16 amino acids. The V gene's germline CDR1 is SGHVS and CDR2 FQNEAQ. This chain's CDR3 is CATSLVAGGSDGELFF. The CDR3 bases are TGTGCCACCAGCTTAGTAGCGGGGGGCAGTGACGGGGAGCTGTTTTTT.

CDR3 residues: CASSYSILITGKNQPQHF. In DNA, the CDR3 is TGTGCCAGCAGTTACTCGATATTAATTACAGGGAAGAATCAGCCCCAGCATTTT. The rearrangement links TRBV6-6 to TRBJ1-5; weak D call: TRBD1 (6 bases). The V end lost 0 bases, the J end lost 4 bases, and 19 bases lay between the germline ends. The germline gives CDR1 MNHNY, CDR2 SVGAGI (reference sequence). The CDR3 has 18 amino acids.

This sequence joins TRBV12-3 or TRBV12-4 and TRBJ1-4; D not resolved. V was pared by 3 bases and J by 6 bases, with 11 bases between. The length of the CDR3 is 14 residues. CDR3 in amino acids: CASSFRGIDEKLFF. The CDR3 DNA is TGTGCCAGCAGTTTCCGTGGCATAGATGAAAAACTGTTTTTT.

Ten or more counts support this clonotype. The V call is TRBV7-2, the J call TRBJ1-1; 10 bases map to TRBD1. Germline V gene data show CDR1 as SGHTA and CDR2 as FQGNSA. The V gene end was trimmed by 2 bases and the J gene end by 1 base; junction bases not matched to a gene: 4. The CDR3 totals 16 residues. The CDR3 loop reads CASSLRRDRGNTEAFF. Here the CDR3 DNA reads TGTGCCAGCAGCTTACGAAGGGACAGGGGGAACACTGAAGCTTTCTTT.

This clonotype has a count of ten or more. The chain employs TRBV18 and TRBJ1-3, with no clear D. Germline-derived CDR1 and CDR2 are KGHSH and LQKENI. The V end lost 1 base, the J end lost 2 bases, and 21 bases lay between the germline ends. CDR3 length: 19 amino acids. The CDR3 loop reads CASSPRGPATDRTGNTIYF. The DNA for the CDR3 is TGTGCCAGCTCACCACGAGGTCCCGCAACCGACCGAACTGGAAACACCATATATTTT.

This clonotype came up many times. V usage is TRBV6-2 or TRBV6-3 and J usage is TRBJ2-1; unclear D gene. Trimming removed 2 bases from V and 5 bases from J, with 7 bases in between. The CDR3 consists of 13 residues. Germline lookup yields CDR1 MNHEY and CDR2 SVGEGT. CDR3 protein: CASSYAGNNEQFF. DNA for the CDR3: TGTGCCAGCAGTTACGCAGGAAACAATGAGCAGTTCTTC.

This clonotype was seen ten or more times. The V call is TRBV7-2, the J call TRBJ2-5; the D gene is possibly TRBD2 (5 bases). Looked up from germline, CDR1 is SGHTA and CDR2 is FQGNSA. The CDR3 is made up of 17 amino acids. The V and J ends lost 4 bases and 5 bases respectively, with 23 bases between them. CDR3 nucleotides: TGTGCCAGCAGCTCCCCGCCCGCAGGACTTACGACGGAGACCCAGTACTTC. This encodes CASSSPPAGLTTETQYF.

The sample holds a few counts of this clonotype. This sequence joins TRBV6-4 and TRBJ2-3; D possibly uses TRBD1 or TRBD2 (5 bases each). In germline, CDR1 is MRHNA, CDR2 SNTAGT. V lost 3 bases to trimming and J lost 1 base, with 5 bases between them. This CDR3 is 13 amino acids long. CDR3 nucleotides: TGTGCCAGCAGTGAGGGGGGCACAGATACGCAGTATTTT. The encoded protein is CASSEGGTDTQYF.

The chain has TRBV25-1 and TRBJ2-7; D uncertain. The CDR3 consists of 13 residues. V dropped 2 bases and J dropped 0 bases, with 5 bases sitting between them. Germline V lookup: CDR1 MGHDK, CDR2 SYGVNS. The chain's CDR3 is CASSEPSSYEQYF. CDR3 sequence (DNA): TGTGCCAGCAGTGAACCTTCCTCCTACGAGCAGTACTTC.

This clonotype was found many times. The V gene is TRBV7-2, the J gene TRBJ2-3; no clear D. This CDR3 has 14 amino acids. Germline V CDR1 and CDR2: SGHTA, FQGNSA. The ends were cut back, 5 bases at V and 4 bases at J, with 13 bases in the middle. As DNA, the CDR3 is TGTGCCAGCAGCCCCTTAGGAAGGGCAGATACGCAGTATTTT. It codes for CASSPLGRADTQYF.

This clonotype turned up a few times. CDR3 in DNA: TGTGCCAGCTCACGAACCGGGACCCGGGAAGAGACCCAGTACTTC. Translation: CASSRTGTREETQYF. The chain couples TRBV18 to TRBJ2-5; D possibly uses TRBD1 or TRBD2 (5 bases each). With 4 bases removed from V and 3 bases from J, the gap between germline ends came to 15 bases. The CDR3 contains 15 residues. The germline V gene has CDR1 KGHSH and CDR2 LQKENI.

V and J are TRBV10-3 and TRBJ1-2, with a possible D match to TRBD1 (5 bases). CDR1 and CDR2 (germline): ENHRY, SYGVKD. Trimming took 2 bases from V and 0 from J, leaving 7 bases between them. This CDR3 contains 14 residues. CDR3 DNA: TGTGCCATCAGTGAGGCGACAGCTAACTATGGCTACACCTTC. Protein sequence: CAISEATANYGYTF.

CDR3 region: CASSSPSFGSDTQYF. The CDR3 nucleotides read TGTGCCAGCAGCTCCCCCTCGTTCGGTTCGGATACGCAGTATTTT. This chain connects TRBV7-8 to TRBJ2-3; D remains unclear. The CDR3 consists of 15 residues. Trimming left V 4 bases short and J 6 bases short, with 17 bases between. CDR1 and CDR2 (germline): SGHVS, FQNEAQ.

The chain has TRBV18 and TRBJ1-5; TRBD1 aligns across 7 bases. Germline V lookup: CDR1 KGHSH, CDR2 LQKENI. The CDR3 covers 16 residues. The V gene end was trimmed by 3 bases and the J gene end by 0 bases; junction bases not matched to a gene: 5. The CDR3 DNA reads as TGTGCCAGCTCACCTCGGGGACAGAGTAGCAATCAGCCCCAGCATTTT. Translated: CASSPRGQSSNQPQHF.

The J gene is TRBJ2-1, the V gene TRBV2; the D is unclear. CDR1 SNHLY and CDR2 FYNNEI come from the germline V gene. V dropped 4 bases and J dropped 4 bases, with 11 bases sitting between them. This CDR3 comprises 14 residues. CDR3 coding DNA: TGTGCCAGCAGTGGCTACCCGCCATACAATGAGCAGTTCTTC. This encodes CASSGYPPYNEQFF.